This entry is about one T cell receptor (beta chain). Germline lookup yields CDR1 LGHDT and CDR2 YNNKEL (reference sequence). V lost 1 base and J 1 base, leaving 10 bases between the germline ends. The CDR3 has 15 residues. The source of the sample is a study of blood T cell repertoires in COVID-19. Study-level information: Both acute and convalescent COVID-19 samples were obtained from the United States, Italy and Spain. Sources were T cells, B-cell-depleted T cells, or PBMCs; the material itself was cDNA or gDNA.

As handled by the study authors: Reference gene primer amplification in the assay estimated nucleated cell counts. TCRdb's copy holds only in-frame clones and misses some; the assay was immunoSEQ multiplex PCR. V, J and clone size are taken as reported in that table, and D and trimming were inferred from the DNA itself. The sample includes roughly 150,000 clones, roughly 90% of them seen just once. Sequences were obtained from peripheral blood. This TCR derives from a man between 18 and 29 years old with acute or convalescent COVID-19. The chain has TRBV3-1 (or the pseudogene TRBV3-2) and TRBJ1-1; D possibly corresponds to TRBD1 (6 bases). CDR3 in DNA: TGTGCCAGCAGCCAAGGAGGACAGACGAACACTGAAGCTTTCTTT. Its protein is CASSQGGQTNTEAFF.